One and the same sample provided the 15 T cell receptor beta chains below, sequenced in a study of shared clonotypes between healthy human individuals. Repertoires were generated with immunoSEQ multiplex PCR, while TCRdb's copy carries only in-frame clones and drops some. The table includes 2 million to 3 million clones, roughly 93% detected once. Sequenced sample: naive CD4+ T cells from PBMCs. Stated subset: CD45RA+ positively selected. The receptor set was obtained from a man in his late teens or twenties in good health. Some clones in this sample may be carry-over from other donors' samples.

The chain has TRBV18 and TRBJ1-2; TRBD1 matches 9 bases. The CDR3 sequence is 13 residues long. CDR1 is KGHSH and CDR2 is LQKENI in the germline V gene. Trimming at V came to 2 bases and at J to 7 bases, leaving 2 bases not matched to a gene. Here the CDR3 DNA reads TGTGCCAGCTCACCAGGGACAGGGTCTGGCTACACCTTC. Its protein product is CASSPGTGSGYTF.

The chain employs TRBV30 and TRBJ2-7; TRBD2 matches at 10 bases. CDR1 is GTSNPN, CDR2 SVGIG, per germline (reference sequence). This CDR3 has 14 residues. Germline trimming cut 2 bases from V and 7 bases from J; bases unmatched to any gene: 8. The CDR3 DNA reads TGTGCCTGGAGTTACCTAGCGGGAGCGGGGGAGCAGTACTTC. Amino acids: CAWSYLAGAGEQYF.

This clone was seen a single time. The CDR3 protein is CASSSTDSGGYEQYF. The CDR3, as DNA: TGTGCCAGCAGCTCAACCGACAGCGGGGGCTACGAGCAGTACTTC. The chain couples TRBV7-2 to TRBJ2-7; 8 bases fit TRBD2. This CDR3 is built from 15 residues. V shed 4 bases, J shed 3 bases, and the junction held 8 bases outside the gene matches. The germline CDR1 and CDR2 sequences are SGHTA and FQGNSA.

V is TRBV30 and J is TRBJ1-2; 7 nucleotides match TRBD1. Trimming cost V 4 bases and J 5 bases; bases outside gene matches: 10. Germline loops: CDR1 GTSNPN, CDR2 SVGIG (reference sequence). The CDR3 runs 14 residues. CDR3 coding DNA: TGTGCCTGGACCCGACAGGGAGGGAGGTATGGCTACACCTTC. This gives the protein CAWTRQGGRYGYTF.

The chain carries TRBV5-1 and TRBJ2-7, with TRBD2 matching over 10 bases. The V gene end was trimmed by 1 base and the J gene end by 2 bases; junction bases not matched to a gene: 3. This CDR3 is built from 15 residues. The germline gives CDR1 SGHRS, CDR2 YFSETQ. CDR3 loop: CASSLWTSGAYEQYF. The CDR3 DNA reads TGCGCCAGCAGCTTGTGGACTAGCGGTGCCTACGAGCAGTACTTC.

As regards this clone: Other DNA sequences of this sample code for an identical CDR3. This rearrangement joins TRBV28 to TRBJ2-3, with D hard to call. Between the trimmed V and J ends, which lost 2 bases and 4 bases, there was a span of 4 bases. This CDR3 contains 12 residues. Germline V gene lookup returns CDR1 MDHEN and CDR2 SYDVKM. CDR3 region: CASSLGADTQYF. The CDR3 DNA reads as TGTGCCAGCAGTTTAGGGGCAGATACGCAGTATTTT. Complete variable domain (other parts from reference TRBV28 and TRBJ2-3): DVKVTQSSRYLVKRTGEKVFLECVQDMDHENMFWYRQDPGLGLRLIYFSYDVKMKEKGDIPEGYSVSREKKERFSLILESASTNQTSMYLCASSLGADTQYFGPGTRLTVL.

This clone has a handful of counts. The same CDR3 can be traced to other DNA sequences in this sample. The chain uses TRBV5-1 and TRBJ1-1; no clear D. The V end lost 1 base, the J end lost 2 bases, and 9 bases lay between the germline ends. The germline CDR1 and CDR2 sequences are SGHRS and YFSETQ. The CDR3 is made up of 14 amino acids. CDR3 amino acids: CASSLQGGNTEAFF. DNA for the CDR3: TGCGCCAGCAGCTTGCAAGGAGGTAACACTGAAGCTTTCTTT. Full variable domain (rest looked up from reference TRBV5-1 and TRBJ1-1): KAGVTQTPRYLIKTRGQQVTLSCSPISGHRSVSWYQQTPGQGLQFLFEYFSETQRNKGNFPGRFSGRQFSNSRSEMNVSTLELGDSALYLCASSLQGGNTEAFFGQGTRLTVV.

J is TRBJ2-7 and V is TRBV5-1; TRBD2 agrees at 12 bases. Germline assignment: CDR1 SGHRS and CDR2 YFSETQ. The CDR3 is made up of 14 amino acids. Losses at the gene ends were 4 bases for V and 6 bases for J; bases not matched to a gene: 5. In nucleotides, the CDR3 is TGCGCCAGCAGCCAAAGGACTAGCGGGGCCGAGCAGTACTTC. Amino acid sequence: CASSQRTSGAEQYF.

The chain combines TRBV10-3 with TRBJ2-7; maybe TRBD2 (5 bases). V was trimmed by 2 bases and J by 5 bases, leaving 7 bases between them. CDR1 is ENHRY and CDR2 is SYGVKD in the germline V gene. This CDR3 is 12 amino acids long. The CDR3 sequence is CAISERGDEQYF. In DNA form, the CDR3 reads TGTGCCATCAGTGAGCGGGGTGACGAGCAGTACTTC.

The V gene is TRBV5-1, the J gene TRBJ2-1, with D perhaps matching TRBD1 or TRBD2 (6 bases each). Germline CDR1 reads SGHRS; CDR2 reads YFSETQ. V dropped 1 base and J dropped 5 bases, with 10 bases sitting between them. The CDR3 contains 14 residues. CDR3 sequence (DNA): TGCGCCAGCAGCTTGAAGGAGGGGGACAATGAGCAGTTCTTC. Translation: CASSLKEGDNEQFF.

The chain is built from TRBV9 and TRBJ1-2, with D perhaps matching TRBD1 (6 bases). V gave up 2 bases and J gave up 4 bases, with 9 bases separating them. Germline V gene lookup returns CDR1 SGDLS and CDR2 YYNGEE. The CDR3 extends over 13 amino acids. CDR3 protein: CASSVDSLYGYTF. DNA for the CDR3: TGTGCCAGCAGCGTGGACAGCCTCTATGGCTACACCTTC.

The chain recombines TRBV6-4 with TRBJ2-1, with 10 bases aligning to TRBD2. The CDR3 totals 17 residues. In germline, CDR1 is MRHNA, CDR2 SNTAGT. Trimming cost V 5 bases and J 0 bases; bases outside gene matches: 7. The CDR3 loop reads CASSLLAGSSSYNEQFF. Here the CDR3 DNA reads TGTGCCAGCAGTCTACTAGCGGGAAGTAGCTCCTACAATGAGCAGTTCTTC.

This chain connects TRBV5-6 to TRBJ2-1; a weak D match, TRBD2 (6 bases). CDR1 is SGHDT and CDR2 is YYEEEE in the germline V gene. Trimming removed 7 bases from V and 3 bases from J, with 14 bases in between. The CDR3 length is 14 residues. CDR3 loop: CASRGLTNYNEQFF. CDR3 in DNA: TGTGCCAGCCGGGGACTTACCAACTACAATGAGCAGTTCTTC.

The rearrangement uses TRBV9 and TRBJ2-1, with a possible D match to TRBD2 (6 bases). The CDR3 totals 16 residues. Germline CDR1 is SGDLS and CDR2 is YYNGEE. V lost 0 bases to trimming and J lost 4 bases, with 14 bases between them. CDR3: CASSVDSSALYNEQFF. CDR3 coding DNA: TGTGCCAGCAGCGTAGACTCTAGCGCGCTATACAATGAGCAGTTCTTC.

V is TRBV7-2 and J is TRBJ1-5, with D possibly being TRBD1 (5 bases). V dropped 1 base and J dropped 4 bases, with 11 bases sitting between them. This CDR3 region has 15 residues. Germline assignment: CDR1 SGHTA and CDR2 FQGNSA. The chain's CDR3 is CASSLVRDGNQPQHF. Written as DNA, the CDR3 is TGTGCCAGCAGCTTAGTTCGGGACGGGAATCAGCCCCAGCATTTT.